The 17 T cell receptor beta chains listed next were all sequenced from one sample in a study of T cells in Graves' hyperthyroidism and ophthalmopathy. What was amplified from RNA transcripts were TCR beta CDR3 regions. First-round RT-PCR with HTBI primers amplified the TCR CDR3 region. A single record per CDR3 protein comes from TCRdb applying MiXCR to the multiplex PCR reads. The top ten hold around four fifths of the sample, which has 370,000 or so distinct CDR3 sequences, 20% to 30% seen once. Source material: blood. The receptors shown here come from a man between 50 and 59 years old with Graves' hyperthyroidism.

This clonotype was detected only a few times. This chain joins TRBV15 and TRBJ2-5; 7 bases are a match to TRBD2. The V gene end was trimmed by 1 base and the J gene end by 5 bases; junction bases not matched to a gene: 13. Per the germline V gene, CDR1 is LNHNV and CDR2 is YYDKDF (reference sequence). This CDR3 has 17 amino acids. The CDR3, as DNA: TGTGCCACCAGCAGAGGAAGCAGACTAGCTTTAGGGGAGACCCAGTACTTC. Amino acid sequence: CATSRGSRLALGETQYF.

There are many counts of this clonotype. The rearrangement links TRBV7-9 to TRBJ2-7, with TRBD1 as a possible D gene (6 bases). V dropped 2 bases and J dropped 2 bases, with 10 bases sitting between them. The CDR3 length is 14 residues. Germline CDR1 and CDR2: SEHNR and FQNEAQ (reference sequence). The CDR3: CASSLMTGTYEQYF. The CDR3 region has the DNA TGTGCCAGCAGCTTAATGACAGGTACCTACGAGCAGTACTTC.

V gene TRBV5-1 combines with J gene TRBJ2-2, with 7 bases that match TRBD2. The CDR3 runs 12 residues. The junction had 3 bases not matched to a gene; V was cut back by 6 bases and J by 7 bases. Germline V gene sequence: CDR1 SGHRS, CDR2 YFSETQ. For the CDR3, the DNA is TGCGCCAGCACTCGGGAGGACGGGGAGCTGTTTTTT. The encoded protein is CASTREDGELFF.

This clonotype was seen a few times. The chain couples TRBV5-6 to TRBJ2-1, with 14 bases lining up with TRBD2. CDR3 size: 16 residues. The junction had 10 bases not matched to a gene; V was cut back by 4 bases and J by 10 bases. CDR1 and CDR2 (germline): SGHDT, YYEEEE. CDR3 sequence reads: CASSPSGLAGAREQFF. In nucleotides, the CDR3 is TGTGCCAGCAGCCCCTCGGGACTAGCGGGAGCTAGGGAGCAGTTCTTC.

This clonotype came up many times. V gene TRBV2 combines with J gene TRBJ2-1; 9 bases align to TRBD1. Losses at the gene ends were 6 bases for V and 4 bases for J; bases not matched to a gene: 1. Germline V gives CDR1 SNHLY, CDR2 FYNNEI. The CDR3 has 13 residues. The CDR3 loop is CASRDRGYNEQFF. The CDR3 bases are TGTGCCAGCAGGGACAGGGGTTACAATGAGCAGTTCTTC.

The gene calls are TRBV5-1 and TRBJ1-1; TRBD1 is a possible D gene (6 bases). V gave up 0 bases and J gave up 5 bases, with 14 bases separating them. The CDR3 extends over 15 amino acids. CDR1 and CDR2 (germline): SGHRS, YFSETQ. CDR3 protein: CASSLGGAGGTEAFF. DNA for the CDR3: TGCGCCAGCAGCTTGGGGGGGGCGGGTGGTACTGAAGCTTTCTTT.

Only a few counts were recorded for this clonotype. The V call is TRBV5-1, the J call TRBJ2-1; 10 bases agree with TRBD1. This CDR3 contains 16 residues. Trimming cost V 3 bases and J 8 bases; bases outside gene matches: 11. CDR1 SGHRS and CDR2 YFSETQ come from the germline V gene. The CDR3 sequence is CASSSSGQGSWDEQFF. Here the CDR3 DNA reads TGCGCCAGCAGCTCCTCGGGACAGGGGAGCTGGGATGAGCAGTTCTTC.

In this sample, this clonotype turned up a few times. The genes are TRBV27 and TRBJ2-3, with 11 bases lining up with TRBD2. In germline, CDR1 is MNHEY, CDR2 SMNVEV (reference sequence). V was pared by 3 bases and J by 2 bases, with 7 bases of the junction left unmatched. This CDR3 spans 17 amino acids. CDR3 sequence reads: CASSFSGTSGLTDTQYF. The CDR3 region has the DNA TGTGCCAGCAGTTTCTCCGGGACTAGCGGACTCACAGATACGCAGTATTTT.

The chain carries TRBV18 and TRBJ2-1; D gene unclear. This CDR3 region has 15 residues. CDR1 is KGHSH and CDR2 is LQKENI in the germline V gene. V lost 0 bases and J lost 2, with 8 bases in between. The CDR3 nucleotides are TGTGCCAGCTCACCACCGCTAGGTCCCTACAATGAGCAGTTCTTC. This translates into CASSPPLGPYNEQFF.

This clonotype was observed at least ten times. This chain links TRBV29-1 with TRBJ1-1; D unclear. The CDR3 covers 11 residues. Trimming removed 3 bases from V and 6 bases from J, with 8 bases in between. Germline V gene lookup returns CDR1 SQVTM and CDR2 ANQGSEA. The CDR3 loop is CSVDAGSEAFF. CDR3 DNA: TGCAGCGTTGACGCAGGCTCTGAAGCTTTCTTT. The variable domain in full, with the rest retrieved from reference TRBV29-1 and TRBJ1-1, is SAVISQKPSRDICQRGTSLTIQCQVDSQVTMMFWYRQQPGQSLTLIATANQGSEATYESGFVIDKFPISRPNLTFSTLTVSNMSPEDSSIYLCSVDAGSEAFFGQGTRLTVV.

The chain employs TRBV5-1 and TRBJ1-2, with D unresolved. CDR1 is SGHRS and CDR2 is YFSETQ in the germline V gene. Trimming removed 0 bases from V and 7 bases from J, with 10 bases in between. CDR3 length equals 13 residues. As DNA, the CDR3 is TGCGCCAGCAGCTTGGTGGACTTGGGTGGCTACACCTTC. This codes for CASSLVDLGGYTF.

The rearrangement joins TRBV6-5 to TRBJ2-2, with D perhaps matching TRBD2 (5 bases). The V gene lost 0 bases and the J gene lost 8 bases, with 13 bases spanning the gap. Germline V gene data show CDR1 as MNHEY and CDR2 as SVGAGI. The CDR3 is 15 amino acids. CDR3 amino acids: CASSYSLRASGELFF. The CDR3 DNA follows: TGTGCCAGCAGTTACTCGTTGAGGGCATCTGGGGAGCTGTTTTTT.

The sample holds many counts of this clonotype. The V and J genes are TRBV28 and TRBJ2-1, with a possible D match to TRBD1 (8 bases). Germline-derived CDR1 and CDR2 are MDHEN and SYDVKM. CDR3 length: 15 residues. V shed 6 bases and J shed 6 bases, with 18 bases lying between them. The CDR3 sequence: CASRAGGGEGNEQFF. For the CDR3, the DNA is TGTGCCAGCAGAGCAGGGGGCGGGGAGGGCAATGAGCAGTTCTTC. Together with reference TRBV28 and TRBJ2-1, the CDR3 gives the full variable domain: DVKVTQSSRYLVKRTGEKVFLECVQDMDHENMFWYRQDPGLGLRLIYFSYDVKMKEKGDIPEGYSVSREKKERFSLILESASTNQTSMYLCASRAGGGEGNEQFFGPGTRLTVL.

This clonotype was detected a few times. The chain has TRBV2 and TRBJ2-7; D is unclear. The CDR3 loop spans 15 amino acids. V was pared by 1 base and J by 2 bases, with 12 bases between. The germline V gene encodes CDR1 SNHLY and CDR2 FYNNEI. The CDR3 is CASSEVFTTAYEQYF. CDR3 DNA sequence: TGTGCCAGCAGTGAAGTGTTCACTACAGCCTACGAGCAGTACTTC.

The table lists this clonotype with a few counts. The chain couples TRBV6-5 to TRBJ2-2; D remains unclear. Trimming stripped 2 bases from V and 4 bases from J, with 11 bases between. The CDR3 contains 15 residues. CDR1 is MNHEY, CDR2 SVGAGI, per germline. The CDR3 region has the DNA TGTGCCAGCAGTTACCCCAGGCAGATCACCGGGGAGCTGTTTTTT. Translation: CASSYPRQITGELFF.

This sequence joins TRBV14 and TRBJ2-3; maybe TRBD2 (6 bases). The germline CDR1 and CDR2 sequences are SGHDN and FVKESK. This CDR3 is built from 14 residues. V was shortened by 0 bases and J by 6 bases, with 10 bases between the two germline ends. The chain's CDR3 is CASSQDAGWDTQYF. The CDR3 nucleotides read TGTGCCAGCAGCCAAGATGCGGGGTGGGATACGCAGTATTTT.

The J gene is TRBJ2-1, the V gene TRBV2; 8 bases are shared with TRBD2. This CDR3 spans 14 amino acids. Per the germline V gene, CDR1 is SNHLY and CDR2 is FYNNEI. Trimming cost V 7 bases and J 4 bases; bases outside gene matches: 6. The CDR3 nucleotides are TGTGCCAGCACGAGAAGCGGGAGATACAATGAGCAGTTCTTC. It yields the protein CASTRSGRYNEQFF.